This note documents a single TCR beta chain sequence. The antigen it recognizes is unknown. No quality values exist for individual bases; no much larger clone is one base distant. The entry originates in a study of cytomegalovirus exposure and HLA in healthy donors (dated by TCRdb to about 2017). General notes on the study: According to an earlier analysis of 587 of the donors, about 179 million T cells yielded roughly 110 million unique TCR beta sequences and about 300 Gb of sequence data. A later genetic analysis used genome-wide SNP genotypes for about three fifths of the 666 donors, treating that subset as a discovery cohort. The study profiled the T cell repertoires of 500 to 800 subjects by immunosequencing and related them to cytomegalovirus serostatus. The number of donors typed differed by locus, with about 620-630 for A, B, C, DRB1 and DQB1, around 500 for DQA1, 600 to 610 for DPA1, and around 450 for DPB1. The aim of the study was to test whether cataloging public T cell receptors could identify signatures of past pathogen exposure. A later analysis re-examined previously published TCR beta repertoires from more than 600 donors and added high-resolution HLA genotyping to investigate patterns of TCR occurrence. HLA typing included class I and class II loci at four-digit resolution. Of the 398 genotyped donors, 75% to 85% were placed in the genetic ancestry cluster associated with self-reported Caucasian donors. All discovery cohort repertoires had been generated using a single sequencing platform. Among about 390 genotyped donors of the cohort, an average of approximately 240,000 unique TCR beta nucleotide sequences were sequenced per donor, about a sixth of them non-productive. An earlier analysis of some 500 of the donors used high-throughput TCR beta sequencing to judge whether each TCR beta V gene segment behaved as functional or pseudogenic. An early release that covered roughly 600 HLA-typed donors contained approximately 300 gigabases of sequencing data and around 85 million unique TCR sequences. To predict cytomegalovirus infection status, the study brought together high-throughput TCR immunosequencing, statistical association of individual TCRs with disease status, and machine learning. Five DR-DQ haplotypes were treated as single units for association and clustering because of strong linkage in the cohort. Donor age, sex, ethnicity and CMV serostatus were collected together with the repertoire data. Besides the first cohort of roughly 700 subjects, a separate validation cohort made up of roughly 130 different subjects was used. Rather than using new phenotypic data, the later analysis identified candidate immune exposures from TCR beta sequences and from how often those sequences occurred across donors.

The cohort was made up of 650 to 700 healthy bone marrow donors. At the time of sampling, every cohort member was nominally healthy, though immune exposures that went unrecorded were likely present. The donor was CMV seronegative and was included in the group of about 350 seronegative cohort members. A peripheral blood sample was collected from each donor, and TCR beta sequencing was performed on peripheral blood mononuclear cells. Genomic DNA was extracted from the blood cell samples with the Qiagen DNeasy Blood Extraction Kit. The receptor library was made with the immunoSEQ multiplex PCR assay. For the multiplex PCR, a mixture combining 60 forward primers for TCR Vbeta segments and 13 reverse primers for TCR Jbeta segments was used. Amplification of the CDR3 region of rearranged TCR beta genes was performed with a multiplex PCR assay on genomic DNA. Amplified TCR beta libraries were sequenced as 87-base-pair reads on the Illumina HiSeq System. The study's own analysis went as follows. In a later analysis, approximately 74 million unique TCR beta chains were counted across the approximately 640 repertoires, and some 10 million of these chains were shared by at least two donors. To remove PCR and sequencing errors, raw reads were error-corrected and collapsed into unique sequences using a nearest-neighbor algorithm that merged closely related sequences. Alignment of CDR3 sequences to IMGT reference sequences was used to assign V, D and J gene segments. For a sequence to be retained, at least a six-nucleotide match to both a V gene segment and a J gene segment was required. A rearrangement was called productive if the CDR3 had no stop codons and remained in frame with V and J, and every other rearrangement was called non-productive. CDR3 was defined by IMGT convention, running from the second conserved V-encoded cysteine to the conserved J-encoded phenylalanine. In an earlier analysis of more than 550 of the donors, sequences lacking an unambiguous match to a single V gene segment were excluded. An earlier analysis of 500 to 700 of the donors classified V segments as functional when productive rearrangements were above 56.7% and as segregating when the standard deviation between donors was above 5%. A statistical classification framework was developed to diagnose cytomegalovirus status using the catalog of TCR beta chain sequences. In a later analysis, V and J genes were assigned by comparing TCR nucleotide sequences against IMGT/GENE-DB human TR gene sequences. Using the TCRdist pipeline, a later analysis assigned CDR3 sequences along with most-parsimonious VDJ recombination scenarios. In a later analysis, each TCR beta chain was defined by its CDR3 amino acid sequence together with its V-gene family, and reads without a unique V-gene family were excluded. To address suspected cross-contamination and a sequencing artifact, a later analysis removed a few hundred highly shared, low-generation-probability nucleotide sequences. A later analysis calculated a clonal expansion index for each public chain from normalized within-repertoire ranks of inferred template counts. In a later analysis, generation probabilities were computed using a VDJ recombination model fitted to out-of-frame rearrangements, and the results were checked against IGoR. Hypergeometric tests were used in a later analysis to score TCR-TCR, TCR-HLA and TCR-CMV co-occurrence, with a repertoire-size bias correction applied to the TCR pairs. False discovery rates were estimated in a later analysis by permuting HLA or CMV assignments 20 times. In a later analysis, co-occurring TCRs were grouped with DBSCAN, and TCRdist sequence similarity was added when clustering was performed within HLA-allele-positive subsets. Repertoires with fewer than 30,000 or more than 120,000 public chains, plus five repertoires with anomalous nucleotide sharing, were excluded from co-occurrence clustering. TCRdb's version of the immuneACCESS table is confined to in-frame rearrangements and falls short of the full clone set. An unresolved V gene accounts for under half of the shortfall where checked; the remainder is of unknown origin. The V and J calls and clone size were taken over from that table, and D and trimming were inferred from the DNA. This sample comprises about 150,000 clones, around 72% of them detected only once. Approximately 2.1% of the sample belongs to the ten largest clones.

General conclusions and limits of the study: The authors suggested that the approach could potentially be extended to other disease states and immunological phenotypes. In this cohort, only TCR beta chains were sequenced, and detectable features were limited by the absence of alpha or paired-chain data. Compared with equally common non-associated chains, HLA-associated TCR beta chains in a later analysis were more clonally expanded and had lower generation probabilities. For the cohort, immune exposure information was limited to CMV serostatus. In vitro tests confirmed that a few of the cytomegalovirus-associated TCR beta chains recognize cytomegalovirus antigens. Some IMGT-functional V segments, including TRBV6-2 and TRBV6-3, could not be distinguished by the 87-base-pair reads and were therefore excluded. Because some donors lacked HLA typing at each locus, the association tests relied only on the typed subset. Most TCR sequences were seen in very few donors, while some public TCRs were found in many individuals. Broadly in line with IMGT annotations, most TCR beta V segments showed up in productive rearrangements about 87% or about 30% of the time in an earlier analysis of 450 to 750 of the donors. A later analysis found that TCR association rates varied across HLA loci, with DRB1 alleles showing the most associated TCRs and HLA-C alleles the fewest. Correlated functional status among segregating V segments might reflect linkage disequilibrium, but an unknown experimental factor could not be ruled out. In a later analysis, around 15,000 TCR beta sequences were associated with specific HLA alleles at a false discovery rate of 0.05. In the study, some 180 TCR beta chains were listed as associated with cytomegalovirus. In both the original and validation cohorts, the classifier was reported to diagnose cytomegalovirus status with high specificity and sensitivity. A further reported finding was that TCR beta sequences accurately predicted the HLA-A and HLA-B alleles for most subjects in the first cohort. A later analysis reported that several top co-occurrence clusters appeared linked to parvovirus B19, influenza, CMV and Epstein-Barr virus. In a later genetic analysis, a missense DCLRE1C variant was associated with V-gene and J-gene trimming of TCR beta chains, and the association was replicated in an independent cohort. When HLA alleles, especially DR and DQ, strongly co-occurred, attributing TCR associations to individual alleles was difficult. A cluster of highly shared sequence variants was judged likely to represent a technical artifact of the sequencing pipeline. Presence/absence analyses assumed roughly uniform sequencing depth across donors, an assumption that may not hold. Most CMV-associated TCR beta chains appeared to be HLA-restricted in a later analysis, and the HLA associations seemed to be driven largely by CMV exposure. Because counts were too low, 15 to 20 rarely observed V segments, including chromosome 9 orphons, were excluded from the earlier analysis of a few hundred of the donors. According to a later genetic analysis, donors in an Asian-associated ancestry cluster had fewer N-insertions in productive TCRs than the roughly 670-donor mean.

The CDR3 runs 15 residues from the cysteine to the phenylalanine. Only CDR3 DNA remains: 45 bases, in frame from the first base. At the junction V is shortened by 4 bases and J by 2 bases; bases outside the gene matches: 1. In the germline V gene, CDR1 corresponds to SGHTA and CDR2 to FQGNSA. The sequenced material came from PBMCs. The origin of this receptor is a man aged 35-49 years in good health and CMV-seronegative. This chain is built from TRBV7-2 and TRBJ2-7, with TRBD2 matching 14 junction bases. Read as DNA, the sequence is TGTGCCAGCAGCTGGACTAGCGGGAGGACCTACGAGCAGTACTTC. Its protein is CASSWTSGRTYEQYF.